Included here is one T cell receptor (beta chain) sequence, with context. Its target is not known. These data are taken from a study of shared clonotypes between healthy human individuals. General study points: Sampling involved blood alone; tissue repertoires likely differ.

Under the authors' procedure: Junction-only sequences without quality scores came from ImmunoSEQ, so filtering differed. TCRdb's copy holds only in-frame clones and misses some; the assay was immunoSEQ multiplex PCR. D and trimming were read from the DNA, whereas the V and J calls and clone size are those reported in that table. Here the sample spans roughly 2,000,000 clones, over 85% being singletons. Terminally differentiated effector memory CD45RA+ cells were left out of the naive CD8 fraction, which was CD45RO-negative and positively selected for CCR7. This TCR was recovered from a man aged 18 to 29 in good health. Some clones in this sample may be carry-over from other donors' samples. The material sequenced was naive CD8+ T cells from PBMCs.

CDR3 sequence (DNA): TGTGCCAGCAGTGAACCCAGGGGGTCTGATGAAAAACTGTTTTTT. It encodes CASSEPRGSDEKLFF. J is TRBJ1-4 and V is TRBV2; 7 bases match TRBD1. From germline, CDR1 is SNHLY and CDR2 FYNNEI. The CDR3 is 15 residues long. The junction had 6 bases not matched to a gene; V was cut back by 2 bases and J by 6 bases.